The 9 T cell receptor beta chains below were found in one sample sequenced in a study of a mutant IDH1 vaccine in newly diagnosed glioma. Their target antigens are unknown. The time point here: week 35, safety follow-up. Every vaccination contained 300 ug of the mutant IDH1 20-mer peptide and was paired with topical imiquimod. Using immunoSEQ multiplex PCR, the repertoire was profiled, and TCRdb retains in-frame clones only, with some absent. The sample yields about 33,000 clones, around 80% seen once. Sample: PBMCs, taken from a glioma patient whose treatment included an IDH1 peptide vaccine. These receptor sequences come from a middle-aged man with glioma. Some clones in this sample may be carry-over from other donors' samples.

The chain links TRBV29-1 to TRBJ1-1; no clear D gene. The CDR3 is made up of 11 amino acids. CDR1 and CDR2 (germline): SQVTM, ANQGSEA. V lost 4 bases and J 3 bases, leaving 6 bases between the germline ends. This chain's CDR3 is CSVVRDTEAFF. The CDR3, as DNA: TGCAGCGTTGTTCGGGACACTGAAGCTTTCTTT.

The genes are TRBV5-1 and TRBJ2-3; 10 nucleotides agree with TRBD1. The CDR3 is made up of 15 amino acids. The germline CDR1 and CDR2 sequences are SGHRS and YFSETQ. The J segment lost 5 bases and the V segment lost 7 bases, leaving 10 bases of the junction unmatched. The CDR3 region has the DNA TGCGCCAGCCGGACAGGGGGGTTCGGTGGAGATACGCAGTATTTT. It is translated as CASRTGGFGGDTQYF.

This clone occurred once. V usage is TRBV2 and J usage is TRBJ2-5, with D uncertain. CDR1 SNHLY and CDR2 FYNNEI come from the germline V gene. The length of the CDR3 is 13 residues. With 8 bases removed from V and 4 bases from J, the gap between germline ends came to 14 bases. The CDR3 coding sequence is TGTGCCAGCGTCGGCAGTTCTCGAGAGACCCAGTACTTC. Translation gives CASVGSSRETQYF. Looking up the rest from reference TRBV2 and TRBJ2-5 gives the full variable domain: EPEVTQTPSHQVTQMGQEVILRCVPISNHLYFYWYRQILGQKVEFLVSFYNNEISEKSEIFDDQFSVERPDGSNFTLKIRSTKLEDSAMYFCASVGSSRETQYFGPGTRLLVL.

The rearrangement links TRBV5-7 to TRBJ1-6; D gene uncertain. TRBV5-7 is labeled an ORF, and its function is uncertain. The CDR3 consists of 14 residues. The V and J ends lost 0 bases and 5 bases respectively, with 6 bases between them. The CDR3 sequence: CASSLVGDNSPLHF. CDR3 sequence (DNA): TGTGCCAGCAGCTTGGTGGGAGATAATTCACCCCTCCACTTT.

The chain joins TRBV5-1 to TRBJ1-2; D remains ambiguous. CDR3 length equals 13 residues. The germline V gene encodes CDR1 SGHRS and CDR2 YFSETQ. Trimming took off 6 bases at V and 5 bases at J, with 14 bases between the two ends. CDR3 region: CASTGETKYGYTF. In nucleotides, the CDR3 is TGCGCCAGCACGGGTGAGACAAAGTATGGCTACACCTTC.

The CDR3, as DNA: TGTGCCAGCAGCCTTAACTATGGCTACACCTTC. This codes for CASSLNYGYTF. The chain employs TRBV5-6 and TRBJ1-2; D uncertain. Trimming stripped 4 bases from V and 1 base from J, with 2 bases between. The length of the CDR3 is 11 residues. Germline-derived CDR1 and CDR2 are SGHDT and YYEEEE.

V and J are TRBV5-4 and TRBJ2-3; D is possibly TRBD1 or TRBD2 (6 bases each). Germline assignment: CDR1 SGHNT and CDR2 YYREEE (reference sequence). The CDR3 runs 15 residues. Between the trimmed V and J ends, which lost 2 bases and 2 bases, there was a span of 12 bases. The DNA for the CDR3 is TGTGCCAGCAGCTTACTTTGGGGGGCCACAGATACGCAGTATTTT. Translated: CASSLLWGATDTQYF.

The V gene is TRBV29-1, the J gene TRBJ2-5; 7 nucleotides match TRBD2. The V gene end was trimmed by 7 bases and the J gene end by 2 bases; junction bases not matched to a gene: 7. Germline V gene data show CDR1 as SQVTM and CDR2 as ANQGSEA. The CDR3 covers 13 residues. CDR3 DNA: TGCAGCGGGGGGGGGATAGGACAAGAGACCCAGTACTTC. The encoded protein is CSGGGIGQETQYF.

Remarks on this clone: The junction and the germline gene differ at one end; a read error may be behind it. This CDR3 is CASSLGVVSTEAFF. CDR3 sequence (DNA): TGTGCCAGCAGTTTAGGGGTTGTTAGCACTGAAGCTTTCTTT. The chain couples TRBV11-2 to TRBJ1-1; tentatively, D is TRBD1 (5 bases). The CDR3 consists of 14 residues. Germline CDR1 is SGHAT and CDR2 is FQNNGV.